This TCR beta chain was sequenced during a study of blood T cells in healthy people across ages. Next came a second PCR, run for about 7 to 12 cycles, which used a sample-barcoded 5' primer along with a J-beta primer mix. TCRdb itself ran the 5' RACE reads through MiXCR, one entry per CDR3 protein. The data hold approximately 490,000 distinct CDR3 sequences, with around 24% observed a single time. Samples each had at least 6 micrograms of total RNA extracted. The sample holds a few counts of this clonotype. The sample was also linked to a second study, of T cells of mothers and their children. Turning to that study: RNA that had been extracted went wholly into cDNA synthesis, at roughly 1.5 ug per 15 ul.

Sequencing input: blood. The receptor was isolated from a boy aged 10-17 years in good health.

This chain's CDR3 is CSVAAPGETQYF. In DNA, the CDR3 is TGCAGCGTTGCAGCCCCCGGGGAGACCCAGTACTTC. The chain employs TRBV29-1 and TRBJ2-5, with D unresolved. The V gene's germline CDR1 is SQVTM and CDR2 ANQGSEA. The CDR3 contains 12 residues. The V end was cut by 4 bases, the J end by 5 bases, with 11 bases between.